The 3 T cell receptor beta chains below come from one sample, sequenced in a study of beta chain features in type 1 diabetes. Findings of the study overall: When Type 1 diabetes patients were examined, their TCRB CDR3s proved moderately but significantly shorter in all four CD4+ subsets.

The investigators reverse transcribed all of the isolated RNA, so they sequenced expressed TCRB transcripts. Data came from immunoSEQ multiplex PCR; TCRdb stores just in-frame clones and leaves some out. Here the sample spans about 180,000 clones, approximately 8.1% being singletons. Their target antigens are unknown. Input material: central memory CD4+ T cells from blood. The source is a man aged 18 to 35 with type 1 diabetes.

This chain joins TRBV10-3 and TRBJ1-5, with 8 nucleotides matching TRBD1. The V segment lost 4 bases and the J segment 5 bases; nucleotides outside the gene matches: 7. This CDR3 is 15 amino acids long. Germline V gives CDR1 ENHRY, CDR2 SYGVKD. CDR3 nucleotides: TGTGCCATCAGTGTCGGACAGGGAAGGGATCAGCCCCAGCATTTT. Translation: CAISVGQGRDQPQHF.

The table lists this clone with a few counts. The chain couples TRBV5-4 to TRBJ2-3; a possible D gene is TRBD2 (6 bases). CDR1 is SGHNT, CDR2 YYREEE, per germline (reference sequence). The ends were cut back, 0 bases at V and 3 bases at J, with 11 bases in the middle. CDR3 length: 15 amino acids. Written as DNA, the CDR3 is TGTGCCAGCAGCTTGGATGACGGGAGTACAGATACGCAGTATTTT. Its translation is CASSLDDGSTDTQYF.

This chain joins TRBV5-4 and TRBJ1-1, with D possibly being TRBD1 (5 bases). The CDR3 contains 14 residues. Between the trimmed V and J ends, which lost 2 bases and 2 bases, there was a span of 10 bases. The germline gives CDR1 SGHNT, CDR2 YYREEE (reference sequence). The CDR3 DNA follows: TGTGCCAGCAGCTTTTTGGGGCCCAACACTGAAGCTTTCTTT. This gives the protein CASSFLGPNTEAFF.